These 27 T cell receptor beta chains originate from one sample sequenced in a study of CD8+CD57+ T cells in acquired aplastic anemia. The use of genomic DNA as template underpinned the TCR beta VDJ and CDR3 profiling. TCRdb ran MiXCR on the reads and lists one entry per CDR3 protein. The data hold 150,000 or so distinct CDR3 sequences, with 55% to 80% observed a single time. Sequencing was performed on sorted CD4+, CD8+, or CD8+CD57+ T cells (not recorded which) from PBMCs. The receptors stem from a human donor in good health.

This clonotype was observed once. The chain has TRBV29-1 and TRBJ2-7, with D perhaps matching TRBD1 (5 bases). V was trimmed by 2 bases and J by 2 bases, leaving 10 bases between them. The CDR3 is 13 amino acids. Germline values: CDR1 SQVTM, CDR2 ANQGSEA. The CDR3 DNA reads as TGCAGCGTTGAATTGGACACAACCTACGAGCAGTACTTC. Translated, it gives CSVELDTTYEQYF.

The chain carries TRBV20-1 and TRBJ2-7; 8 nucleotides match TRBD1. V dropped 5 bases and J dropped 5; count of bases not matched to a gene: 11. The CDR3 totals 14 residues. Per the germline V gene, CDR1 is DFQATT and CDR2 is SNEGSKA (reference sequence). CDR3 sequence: CSAESRQGINEQYF. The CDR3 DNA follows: TGCAGTGCTGAGTCGAGACAGGGGATCAACGAGCAGTACTTC.

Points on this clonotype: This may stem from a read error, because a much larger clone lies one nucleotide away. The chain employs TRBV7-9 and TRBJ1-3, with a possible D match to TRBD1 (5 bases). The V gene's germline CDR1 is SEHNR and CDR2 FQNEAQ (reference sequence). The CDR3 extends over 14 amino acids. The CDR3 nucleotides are TGTGCCAGCAGCGGGACGGACTCTGGAAGCACCATATATTTT. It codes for CASSGTDSGSTIYF.

This chain's CDR3 is CASSLAGGSQPQHF. The CDR3 DNA reads as TGTGCCAGCAGTTTAGCGGGGGGCAGTCAGCCCCAGCATTTT. The gene calls are TRBV7-3 and TRBJ1-5; D might be TRBD1 (6 bases). Germline values: CDR1 SGHTA, CDR2 FQGTGA. V was cut by 6 bases and J by 6 bases, with 15 bases left in between. This CDR3 has 14 amino acids.

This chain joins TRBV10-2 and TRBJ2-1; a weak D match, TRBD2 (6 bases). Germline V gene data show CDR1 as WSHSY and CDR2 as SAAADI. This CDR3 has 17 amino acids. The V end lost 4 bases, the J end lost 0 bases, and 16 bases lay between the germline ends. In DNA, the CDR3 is TGCGCCAGCAGTGGCGGAGGAGGGCCGAGCTCCTACAATGAGCAGTTCTTC. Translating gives CASSGGGGPSSYNEQFF.

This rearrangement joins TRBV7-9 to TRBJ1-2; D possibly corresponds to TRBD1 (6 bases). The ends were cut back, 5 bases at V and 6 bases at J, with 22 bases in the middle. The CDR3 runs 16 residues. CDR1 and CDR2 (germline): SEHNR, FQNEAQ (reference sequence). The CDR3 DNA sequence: TGTGCCAGCAGCCGAGATCAGGAGGACAGAATCCATGGCTACACCTTC. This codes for CASSRDQEDRIHGYTF.

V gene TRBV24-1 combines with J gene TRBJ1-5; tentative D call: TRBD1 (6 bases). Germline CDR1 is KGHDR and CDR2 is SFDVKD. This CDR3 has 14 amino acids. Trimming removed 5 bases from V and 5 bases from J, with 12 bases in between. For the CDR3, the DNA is TGTGCCACCAGTGGAACAGGGCAGCATCAGCCCCAGCATTTT. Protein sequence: CATSGTGQHQPQHF.

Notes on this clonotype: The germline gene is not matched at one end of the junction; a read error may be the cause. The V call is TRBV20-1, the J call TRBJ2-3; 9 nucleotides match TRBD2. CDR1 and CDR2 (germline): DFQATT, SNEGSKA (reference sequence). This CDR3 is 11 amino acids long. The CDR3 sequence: CSARDPRLAGF. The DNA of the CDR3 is TGCAGTGCTAGAGATCCCCGGCTAGCGGGATTT.

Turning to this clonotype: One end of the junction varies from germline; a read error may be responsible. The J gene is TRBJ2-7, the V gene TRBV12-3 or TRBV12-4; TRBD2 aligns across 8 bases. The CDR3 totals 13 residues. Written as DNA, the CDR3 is TGTGCCAGCAGTTCGGGAGGGACCTACGAGCAGTACTTT. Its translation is CASSSGGTYEQYF.

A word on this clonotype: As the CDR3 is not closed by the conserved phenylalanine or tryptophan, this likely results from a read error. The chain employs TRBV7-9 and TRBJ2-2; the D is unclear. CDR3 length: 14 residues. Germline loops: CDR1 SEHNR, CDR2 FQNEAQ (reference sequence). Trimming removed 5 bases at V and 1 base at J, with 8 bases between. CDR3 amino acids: CASSLLMNTGELFC. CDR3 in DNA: TGTGCCAGCAGCCTATTGATGAACACCGGGGAGCTGTTTTGT.

The CDR3 DNA reads TGCAGCGTTGAAAGGGGGCTGGGGGAGACCCAGTACTTC. Residues: CSVERGLGETQYF. This sequence joins TRBV29-1 and TRBJ2-5; 7 bases are shared with TRBD1. CDR3 size: 13 residues. The ends lost 2 bases at V and 5 bases at J; junction bases unmatched: 5. Germline CDR1 and CDR2: SQVTM and ANQGSEA.

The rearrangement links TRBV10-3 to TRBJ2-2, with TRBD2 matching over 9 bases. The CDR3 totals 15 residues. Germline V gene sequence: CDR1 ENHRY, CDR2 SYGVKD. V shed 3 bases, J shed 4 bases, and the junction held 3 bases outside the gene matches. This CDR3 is CAISEWREGTGELFF. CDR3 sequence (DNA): TGTGCCATCAGTGAATGGCGGGAGGGCACCGGGGAGCTGTTTTTT.

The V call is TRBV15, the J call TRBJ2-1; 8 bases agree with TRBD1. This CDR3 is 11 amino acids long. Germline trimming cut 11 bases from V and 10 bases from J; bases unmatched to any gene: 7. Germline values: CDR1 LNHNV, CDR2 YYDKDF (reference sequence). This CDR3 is CAVTGGNEQFF. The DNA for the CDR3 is TGTGCCGTCACAGGGGGGAACGAGCAGTTCTTC.

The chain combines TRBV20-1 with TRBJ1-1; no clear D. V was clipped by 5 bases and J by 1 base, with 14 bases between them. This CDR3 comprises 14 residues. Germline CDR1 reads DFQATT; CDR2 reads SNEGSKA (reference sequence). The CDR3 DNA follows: TGCAGTGCTCACCAATCCGGAGAGAACACTGAAGCTTTCTTT. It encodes CSAHQSGENTEAFF.

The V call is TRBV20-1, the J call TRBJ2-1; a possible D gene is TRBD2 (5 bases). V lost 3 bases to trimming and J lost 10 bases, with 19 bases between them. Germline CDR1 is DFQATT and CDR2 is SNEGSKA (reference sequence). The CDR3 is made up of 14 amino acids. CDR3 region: CSASRLASSREQFF. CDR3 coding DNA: TGCAGTGCTAGTCGTCTAGCTTCGAGCCGAGAGCAGTTCTTC.

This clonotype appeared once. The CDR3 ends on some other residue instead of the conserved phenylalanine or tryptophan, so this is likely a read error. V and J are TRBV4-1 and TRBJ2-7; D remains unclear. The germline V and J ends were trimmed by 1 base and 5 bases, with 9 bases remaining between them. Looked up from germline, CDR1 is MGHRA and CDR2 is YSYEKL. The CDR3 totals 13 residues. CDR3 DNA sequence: TGCGCCAGCAGCCAAGTTCGTACTAACGAGCAGTACTCC. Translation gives CASSQVRTNEQYS.

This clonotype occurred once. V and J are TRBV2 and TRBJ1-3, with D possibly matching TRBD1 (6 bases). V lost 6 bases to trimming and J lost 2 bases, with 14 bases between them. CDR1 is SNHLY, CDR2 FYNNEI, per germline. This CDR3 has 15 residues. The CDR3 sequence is CASRENRVPGNTIYF. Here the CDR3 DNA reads TGTGCCAGCAGGGAGAACAGGGTGCCTGGAAACACCATATATTTT. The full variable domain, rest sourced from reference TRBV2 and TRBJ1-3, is EPEVTQTPSHQVTQMGQEVILRCVPISNHLYFYWYRQILGQKVEFLVSFYNNEISEKSEIFDDQFSVERPDGSNFTLKIRSTKLEDSAMYFCASRENRVPGNTIYFGEGSWLTVV.

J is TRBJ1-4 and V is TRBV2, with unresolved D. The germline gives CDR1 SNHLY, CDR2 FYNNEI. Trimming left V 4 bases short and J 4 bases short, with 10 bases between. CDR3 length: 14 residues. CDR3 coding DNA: TGTGCCAGCAGTGTTATGCCTAATAATGAAAAACTGTTTTTT. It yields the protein CASSVMPNNEKLFF. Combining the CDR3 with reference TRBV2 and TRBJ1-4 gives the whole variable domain EPEVTQTPSHQVTQMGQEVILRCVPISNHLYFYWYRQILGQKVEFLVSFYNNEISEKSEIFDDQFSVERPDGSNFTLKIRSTKLEDSAMYFCASSVMPNNEKLFFGSGTQLSVL.

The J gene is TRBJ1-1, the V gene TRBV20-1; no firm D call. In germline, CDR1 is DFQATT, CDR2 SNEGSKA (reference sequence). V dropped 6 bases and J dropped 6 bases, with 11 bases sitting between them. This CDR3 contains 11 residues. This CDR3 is CSANSRPEAFF. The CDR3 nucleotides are TGCAGTGCCAACTCCCGACCTGAAGCTTTCTTT.

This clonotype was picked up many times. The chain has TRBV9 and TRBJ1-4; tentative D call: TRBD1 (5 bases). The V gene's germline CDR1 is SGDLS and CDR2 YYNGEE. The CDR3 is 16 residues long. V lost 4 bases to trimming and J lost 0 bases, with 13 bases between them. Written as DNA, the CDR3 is TGTGCCAGCAGCCCCGGAGGGGTTGCAACTAATGAAAAACTGTTTTTT. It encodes CASSPGGVATNEKLFF.

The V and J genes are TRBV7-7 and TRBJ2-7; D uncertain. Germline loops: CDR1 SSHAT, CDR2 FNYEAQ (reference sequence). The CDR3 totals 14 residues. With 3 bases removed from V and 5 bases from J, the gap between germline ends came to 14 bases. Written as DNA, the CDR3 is TGTGCCAGCAGCTTGGAAAGGGTACGCCACGAGCAGTACTTC. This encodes CASSLERVRHEQYF. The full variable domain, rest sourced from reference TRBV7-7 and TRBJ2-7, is GAGVSQSPRYKVTKRGQDVTLRCDPISSHATLYWYQQALGQGPEFLTYFNYEAQPDKSGLPSDRFSAERPEGSISTLTIQRTEQRDSAMYRCASSLERVRHEQYFGPGTRLTVT.

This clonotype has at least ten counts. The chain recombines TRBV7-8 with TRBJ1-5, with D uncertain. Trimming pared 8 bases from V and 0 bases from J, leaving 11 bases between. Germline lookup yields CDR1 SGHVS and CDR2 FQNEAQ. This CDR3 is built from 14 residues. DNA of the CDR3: TGTGCCAGCCACTCGGGCGGTAGCAATCAGCCCCAGCATTTT. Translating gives CASHSGGSNQPQHF.

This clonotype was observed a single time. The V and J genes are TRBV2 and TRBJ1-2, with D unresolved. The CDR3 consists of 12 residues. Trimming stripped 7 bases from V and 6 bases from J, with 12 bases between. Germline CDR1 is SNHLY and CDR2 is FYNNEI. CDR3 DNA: TGTGCCAGCATTAAAGAGGGCCATGGCTACACCTTC. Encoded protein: CASIKEGHGYTF.

Here the CDR3 DNA reads TGTGCCAGCACCAACGGGAGTCGGGCCAACGTCCTGACTTTC. Translation: CASTNGSRANVLTF. V gene TRBV27 combines with J gene TRBJ2-6; maybe TRBD2 (6 bases). V gave up 7 bases and J gave up 5 bases, with 12 bases separating them. The germline CDR1 and CDR2 sequences are MNHEY and SMNVEV (reference sequence). The CDR3 has 14 amino acids.

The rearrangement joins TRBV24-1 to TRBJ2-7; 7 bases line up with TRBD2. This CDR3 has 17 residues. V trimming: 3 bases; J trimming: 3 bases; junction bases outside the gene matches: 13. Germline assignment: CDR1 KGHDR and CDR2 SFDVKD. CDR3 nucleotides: TGTGCCACCAGTGATGGGGGGGGGACTCACGGGGTCTACGAGCAGTACTTC. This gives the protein CATSDGGGTHGVYEQYF.

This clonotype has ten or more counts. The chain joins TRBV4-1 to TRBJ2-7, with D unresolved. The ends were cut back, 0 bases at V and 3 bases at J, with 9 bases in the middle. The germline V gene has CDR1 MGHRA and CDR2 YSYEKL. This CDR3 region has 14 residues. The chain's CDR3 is CASSQEETSYEQYF. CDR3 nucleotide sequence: TGCGCCAGCAGCCAAGAAGAGACAAGCTACGAGCAGTACTTC.

The CDR3 spells CATSDDRDDYGYTF. As DNA, the CDR3 is TGTGCCACCAGTGATGACAGGGATGACTATGGCTACACCTTC. The chain recombines TRBV24-1 with TRBJ1-2, with 7 bases aligning to TRBD1. Trimming took 3 bases from V and 3 from J; bases not matched to a gene: 3. CDR3 length: 14 amino acids. Per germline, CDR1 KGHDR and CDR2 SFDVKD.